The rows below give T cell receptor beta chains drawn from one sample of a study of cytomegalovirus exposure and HLA in healthy donors. Assay used: immunoSEQ multiplex PCR; TCRdb lists only in-frame clones, some missing. The sample holds under 200,000 clones, about 90% seen once. The sequencing input was PBMCs. The receptors derive from a young woman in good health and CMV-seropositive. Both conserved end residues are part of each CDR3. A D gene is named only where the DNA matches it firmly. A row's size may be missing; if present it is once, few, many or a size class.

size	V	D	J	DNA	CDR3
-	TRBV4-3	TRBD2	TRBJ2-1	TGCGCCAGCAGCCAACTAGCGGGAGGGTCCTACAATGAGCAGTTCTTC	CASSQLAGGSYNEQFF
-	TRBV5-4	TRBD2	TRBJ2-6	TGTGCCAGCACCCCGGGCCTAGCGGGAGGTCCGAGCTCTGGGGCCAACGTCCTGACTTTC	CASTPGLAGGPSSGANVLTF
-	TRBV11-3	-	TRBJ2-7	TGTGCCAGCAGCTACGTGGGTGTGTCAGGGGAGCAGTACTTC	CASSYVGVSGEQYF
few	TRBV19	TRBD2	TRBJ2-7	TGTGCCAGTAGCCGGACTAGCGGGAGTGGGGACGAGCAGTACTTC	CASSRTSGSGDEQYF
-	TRBV5-1	TRBD2	TRBJ2-7	TGCGCCAGCAGCCAAACGACTAGCGGCCCCTACGAGCAGTACTTC	CASSQTTSGPYEQYF
once	TRBV4-1	-	TRBJ1-5	TGCGCCAGCAGCCCTCAGGGGAATAGCAATCAGCCCCAGCATTTT	CASSPQGNSNQPQHF
-	TRBV7-9	TRBD2	TRBJ2-7	TGTGCCAGCAGCTCACGGACTAGCCGAGCAGCCTACGAGCAGTACTTC	CASSSRTSRAAYEQYF
once	TRBV5-1	TRBD2	TRBJ2-7	TGCGCCAGCAGCTTAAACAGGGTGGCGGCGGGAGGCCTTTACGAGCAGTACTTC	CASSLNRVAAGGLYEQYF
-	TRBV9	-	TRBJ2-1	TGTGCCAGCAGCGTAGGCCTTTTGGAGTACAATGAGCAGTTCTTC	CASSVGLLEYNEQFF
-	TRBV18	TRBD1	TRBJ1-1	TGTGCCAGCTCCACGAGGGTGTCACAGGGGGCGTGGACTGAAGCTTTCTTT	CASSTRVSQGAWTEAFF
-	TRBV2	TRBD1	TRBJ1-2	TGTGCCAGCAGTGATGGCAGGGGGCTAGAGGGCTACACCTTC	CASSDGRGLEGYTF
-	TRBV5-4	TRBD1	TRBJ2-6	TGTGCCAGTAGCTTGGGTGGCAGGGGGCGAAACTCTGGGGCCAACGTCCTGACTTTC	CASSLGGRGRNSGANVLTF
-	TRBV30	TRBD2	TRBJ2-3	TGTGCCCGGGGGCTAGCGGGAGTTACAGATACGCAGTATTTT	CARGLAGVTDTQYF
-	TRBV6-6	TRBD1	TRBJ2-7	TGTGCCAGCAGTAGCCCCGGGACAGGGGGCTACGAGCAGTACTTC	CASSSPGTGGYEQYF
-	TRBV5-1	-	TRBJ2-7	TGCGCCAGCAGCTCACAGGGCAGCTCCTACGAGCAGTACTTC	CASSSQGSSYEQYF
-	TRBV4-1	-	TRBJ2-5	TGCGCCAGCAGCGATCAGAATGGAGAGACCCAGTACTTC	CASSDQNGETQYF
-	TRBV7-2	-	TRBJ1-4	TGTGCCAGCAGCCCTGACAGACTGAATGAAAAACTGTTTTTT	CASSPDRLNEKLFF
many	TRBV27	TRBD1	TRBJ1-1	TGTGCCAGCAGCGTAGAGACAGGGCTTGAAGCTTTCTTT	CASSVETGLEAFF
-	TRBV4-3	TRBD1	TRBJ2-1	TGCGCCAGCAGCCAAGGGACAGGGATCAATGAGCAGTTCTTC	CASSQGTGINEQFF
-	TRBV5-3	TRBD1	TRBJ1-2	TGTGCCAGAAGCCTTTCGTGGACAGGACACTATCGCTACACCTTC	CARSLSWTGHYRYTF
-	TRBV19	-	TRBJ1-1	TGTGCCACCTTGTACACTGAAGCTTTCTTT	CATLYTEAFF
-	TRBV30	-	TRBJ2-7	TGTGCCTGGAGTGGGCTGTGGGCCCACGAGCAGTACTTC	CAWSGLWAHEQYF
-	TRBV4-1	-	TRBJ1-1	TGCGCCAGCAGCCAGGGGCACACTGAAGCTTTCTTT	CASSQGHTEAFF
-	TRBV7-2	-	TRBJ2-7	TGTGCCAGCAGCTTAGGCGGCAGTTTGTACGAGCAGTACTTC	CASSLGGSLYEQYF
-	TRBV7-3	-	TRBJ2-3	TGTGCCAGCAGCTTACAGGGTATGGATACGCAGTATTTT	CASSLQGMDTQYF
-	TRBV11-3	TRBD2	TRBJ2-7	TGTGCCAGCAGCTTGACTAGCGGGAGCACCTACGAGCAGTACTTC	CASSLTSGSTYEQYF
once	TRBV19	TRBD2	TRBJ2-1	TGTGCCAGTATCCATAAGGGGACTAGAGGTGAGCAGTTCTTC	CASIHKGTRGEQFF
-	TRBV27	TRBD2	TRBJ2-7	TGTGCCAGCAGTGGACTAGCGGGAGCCTACGAGCAGTACTTC	CASSGLAGAYEQYF
-	TRBV27	TRBD2	TRBJ2-1	TGTGCCAGCAAAAGCGGGAGGGCCGGTTCCTACAATGAGCAGTTCTTC	CASKSGRAGSYNEQFF
-	TRBV1	-	TRBJ2-4	TGCACCAGCAGCCAAGATTTACCCCTAGCGGGAACACCACTAGAGGGCAAAAACATTCAGTACTTC	CTSSQDLPLAGTPLEGKNIQYF
-	TRBV10-2	-	TRBJ2-1	TGCGCCAGCCTGGACAGTTACAATGAGCAGTTCTTC	CASLDSYNEQFF
-	TRBV5-1	TRBD1	TRBJ2-3	TGCGCCAGCAGCCCGGGGGACAGGGAAAATACAGATACGCAGTATTTT	CASSPGDRENTDTQYF
-	TRBV27	TRBD1	TRBJ2-7	TGTGCCAGCAGTCCCCGGGACAGGGACATCATACCCAACTCCTACGAGCAGTACTTC	CASSPRDRDIIPNSYEQYF
-	TRBV7-3	TRBD1	TRBJ2-2	TGTGCCAGCAGGGGACAGGGGAACACCGGGGAGCTGTTTTTT	CASRGQGNTGELFF
-	TRBV11-2	-	TRBJ2-7	TGTGCCAGCAGCTTAGATCCAGGGATCTACGAGCAGTACTTC	CASSLDPGIYEQYF
-	TRBV20-1	-	TRBJ2-3	TGCAGTGCTCCGCAGGTAGATACGCAGTATTTT	CSAPQVDTQYF
-	TRBV13	TRBD1	TRBJ2-3	TGTGCCAGCAGCGGGGGGACAGGGGTAGATACGCAGTATTTT	CASSGGTGVDTQYF